The entry below describes one T cell receptor beta chain. The data were obtained in a study of blood T cells in healthy people across ages. A second PCR, run for roughly 6 to 11 cycles, used a sample-barcoded 5' primer plus a J-beta primer mix. One entry per CDR3 protein results from TCRdb running MiXCR on the 5' RACE reads. The sample has about 840,000 distinct CDR3 sequences, 29% seen once. Ranging in age from roughly 6 to 95, the donors were healthy Caucasian individuals from Russia. With 6 bases removed from V and 5 bases from J, the gap between germline ends came to 8 bases. The CDR3 totals 12 residues. The same data also contributed to another study, on T cells of mothers and their children. As reported in that work: Compared with unrelated pairs, related mother-child pairs had slightly higher, non-significant overlap.

This clonotype originated in a woman aged 40 to 50 in good health. The chain combines TRBV12-3 or TRBV12-4 with TRBJ1-5; D not resolved. Sequencing input: blood. The CDR3 region is CASSNRDQPQHF. Written as DNA, the CDR3 is TGTGCCAGCAGCAATCGAGATCAGCCCCAGCATTTT.